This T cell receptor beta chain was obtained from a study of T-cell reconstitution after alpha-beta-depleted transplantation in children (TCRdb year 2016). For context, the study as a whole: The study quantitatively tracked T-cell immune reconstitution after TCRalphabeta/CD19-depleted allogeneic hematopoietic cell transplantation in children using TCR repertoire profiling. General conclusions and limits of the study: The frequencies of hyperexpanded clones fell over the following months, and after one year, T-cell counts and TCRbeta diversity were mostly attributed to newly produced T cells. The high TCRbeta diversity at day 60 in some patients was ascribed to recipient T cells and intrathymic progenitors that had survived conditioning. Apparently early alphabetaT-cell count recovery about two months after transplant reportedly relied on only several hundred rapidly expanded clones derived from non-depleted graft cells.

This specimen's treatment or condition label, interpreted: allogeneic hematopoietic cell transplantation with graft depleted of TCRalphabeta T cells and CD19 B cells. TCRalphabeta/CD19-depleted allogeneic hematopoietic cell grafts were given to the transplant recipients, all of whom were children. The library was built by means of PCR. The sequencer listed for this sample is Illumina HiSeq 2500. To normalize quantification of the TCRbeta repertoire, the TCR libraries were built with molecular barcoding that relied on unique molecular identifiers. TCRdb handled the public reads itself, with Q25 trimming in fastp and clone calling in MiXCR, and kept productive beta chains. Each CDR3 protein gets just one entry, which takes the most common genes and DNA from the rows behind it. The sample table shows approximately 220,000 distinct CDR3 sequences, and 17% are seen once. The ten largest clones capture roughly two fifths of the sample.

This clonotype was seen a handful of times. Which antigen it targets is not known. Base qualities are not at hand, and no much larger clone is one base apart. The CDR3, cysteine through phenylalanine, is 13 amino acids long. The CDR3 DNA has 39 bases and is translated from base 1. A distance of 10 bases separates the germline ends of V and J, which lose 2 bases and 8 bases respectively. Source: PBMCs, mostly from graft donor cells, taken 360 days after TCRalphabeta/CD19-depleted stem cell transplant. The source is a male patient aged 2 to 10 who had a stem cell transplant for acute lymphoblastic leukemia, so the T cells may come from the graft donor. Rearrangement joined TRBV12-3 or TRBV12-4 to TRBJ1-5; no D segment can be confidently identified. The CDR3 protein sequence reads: CASSLSGPKPQHF. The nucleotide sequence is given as TGTGCCAGCAGTTTATCTGGCCCCAAGCCCCAGCATTTT.